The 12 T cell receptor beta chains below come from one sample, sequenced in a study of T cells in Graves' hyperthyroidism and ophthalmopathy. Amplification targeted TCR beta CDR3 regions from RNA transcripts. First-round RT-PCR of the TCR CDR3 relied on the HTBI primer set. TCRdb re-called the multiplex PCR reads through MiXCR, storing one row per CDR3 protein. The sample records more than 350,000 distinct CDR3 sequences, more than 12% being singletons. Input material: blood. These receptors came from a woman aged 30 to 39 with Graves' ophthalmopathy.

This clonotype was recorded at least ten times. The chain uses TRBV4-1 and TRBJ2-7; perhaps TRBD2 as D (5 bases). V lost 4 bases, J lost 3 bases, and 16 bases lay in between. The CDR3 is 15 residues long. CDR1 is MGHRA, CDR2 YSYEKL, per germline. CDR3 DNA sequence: TGCGCCAGCAGCCCCCAGCGGAACATCAACTACGAGCAGTACTTC. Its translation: CASSPQRNINYEQYF.

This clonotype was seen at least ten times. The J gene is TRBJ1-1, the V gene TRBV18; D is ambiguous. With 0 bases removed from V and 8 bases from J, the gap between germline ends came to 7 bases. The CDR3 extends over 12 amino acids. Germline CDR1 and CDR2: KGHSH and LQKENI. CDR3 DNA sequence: TGTGCCAGCTCACCACCGGGCGGGGAAGCTTTCTTT. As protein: CASSPPGGEAFF.

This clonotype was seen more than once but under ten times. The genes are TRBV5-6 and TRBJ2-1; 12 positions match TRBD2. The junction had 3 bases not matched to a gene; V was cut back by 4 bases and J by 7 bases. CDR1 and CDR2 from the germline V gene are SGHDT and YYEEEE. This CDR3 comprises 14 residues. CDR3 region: CASSPSGGGNEQFF. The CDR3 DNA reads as TGTGCCAGCAGCCCTAGCGGGGGGGGTAATGAGCAGTTCTTC.

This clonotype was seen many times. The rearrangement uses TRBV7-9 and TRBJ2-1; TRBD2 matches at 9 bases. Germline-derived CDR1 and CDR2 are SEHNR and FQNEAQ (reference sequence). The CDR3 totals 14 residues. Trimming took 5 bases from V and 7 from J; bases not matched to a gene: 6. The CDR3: CASSRLAVGNEQFF. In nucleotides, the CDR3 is TGTGCCAGCAGCCGACTAGCGGTCGGAAATGAGCAGTTCTTC.

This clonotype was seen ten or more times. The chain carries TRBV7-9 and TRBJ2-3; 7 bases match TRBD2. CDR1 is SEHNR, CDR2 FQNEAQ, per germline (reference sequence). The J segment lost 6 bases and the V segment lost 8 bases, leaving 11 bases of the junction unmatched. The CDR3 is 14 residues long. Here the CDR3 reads CASGIAGDPDTQYF. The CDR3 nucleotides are TGTGCCAGCGGCATTGCGGGGGACCCTGATACGCAGTATTTT.

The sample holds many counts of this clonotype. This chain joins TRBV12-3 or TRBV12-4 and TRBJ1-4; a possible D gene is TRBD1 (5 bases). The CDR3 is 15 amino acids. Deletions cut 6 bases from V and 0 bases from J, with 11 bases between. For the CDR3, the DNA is TGTGCCAGCAGGAGGACAAGTGCAACTAATGAAAAACTGTTTTTT. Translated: CASRRTSATNEKLFF.

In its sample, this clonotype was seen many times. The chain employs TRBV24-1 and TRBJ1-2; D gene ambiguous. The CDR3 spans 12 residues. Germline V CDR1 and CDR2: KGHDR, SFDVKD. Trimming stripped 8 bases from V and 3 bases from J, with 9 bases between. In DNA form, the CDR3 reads TGTGCCACCATATGGCAGCACTATGGCTACACCTTC. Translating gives CATIWQHYGYTF.

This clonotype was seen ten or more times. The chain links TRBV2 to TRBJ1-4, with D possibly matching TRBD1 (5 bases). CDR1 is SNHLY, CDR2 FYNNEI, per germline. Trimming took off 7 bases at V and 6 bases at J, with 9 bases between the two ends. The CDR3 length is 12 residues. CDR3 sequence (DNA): TGTGCCAGCACCAGGGAGGATGAAAAACTGTTTTTT. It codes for CASTREDEKLFF.

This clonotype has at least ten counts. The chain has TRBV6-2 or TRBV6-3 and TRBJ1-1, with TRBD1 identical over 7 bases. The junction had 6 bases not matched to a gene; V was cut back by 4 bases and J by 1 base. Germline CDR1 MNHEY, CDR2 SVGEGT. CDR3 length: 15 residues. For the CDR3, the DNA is TGTGCCAGCAGTTCGGAGGGGGCCCGGAACACTGAAGCTTTCTTT. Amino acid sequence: CASSSEGARNTEAFF.

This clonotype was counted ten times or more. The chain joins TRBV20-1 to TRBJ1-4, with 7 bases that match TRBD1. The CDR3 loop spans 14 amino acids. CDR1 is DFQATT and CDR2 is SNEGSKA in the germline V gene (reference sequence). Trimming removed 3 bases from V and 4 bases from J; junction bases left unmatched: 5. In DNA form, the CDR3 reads TGCAGTGCTAGTCAGGCAGGGGGTAATGAAAAACTGTTTTTT. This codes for CSASQAGGNEKLFF.

In nucleotides, the CDR3 is TGCAGCGTTTCCAACCTCAGCACCTACAATGAGCAGTTCTTC. It encodes CSVSNLSTYNEQFF. This chain connects TRBV29-1 to TRBJ2-1; D gene ambiguous. The CDR3 runs 14 residues. The germline V gene encodes CDR1 SQVTM and CDR2 ANQGSEA. V lost 5 bases and J 2 bases, leaving 13 bases between the germline ends.

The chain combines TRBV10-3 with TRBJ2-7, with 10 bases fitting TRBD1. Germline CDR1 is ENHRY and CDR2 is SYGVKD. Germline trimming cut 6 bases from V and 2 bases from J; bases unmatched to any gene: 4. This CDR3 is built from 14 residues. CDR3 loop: CAIRGQGTTYEQYF. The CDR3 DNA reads TGTGCCATCAGGGGACAGGGGACCACCTACGAGCAGTACTTC.